This record concerns one T cell receptor (beta chain) sequence. This specimen belongs to a study of T cells in Graves' hyperthyroidism and ophthalmopathy. The CDR3 contains 15 residues. CDR1 and CDR2 from the germline V gene are KGHDR and SFDVKD. Trimming removed 9 bases at V and 6 bases at J, with 22 bases between. What was amplified from RNA transcripts were TCR beta CDR3 regions. The HTBI primer set drove a first-round RT-PCR of the TCR CDR3. MiXCR, applied by TCRdb to the multiplex PCR reads, yields one record per CDR3 protein. The sample has nearly 750,000 distinct CDR3 sequences, over 35% seen once; the top ten hold less than 35%.

The sample taken for sequencing was blood. V usage is TRBV24-1 and J usage is TRBJ1-2; perhaps TRBD1 as D (6 bases). The TCR originated in a woman between 40 and 55 years old with Graves' hyperthyroidism. DNA of the CDR3: TGTGCCACCGGGCGGGAGGGGGGCGCCCCGAATGGCTACACCTTC. This encodes CATGREGGAPNGYTF.